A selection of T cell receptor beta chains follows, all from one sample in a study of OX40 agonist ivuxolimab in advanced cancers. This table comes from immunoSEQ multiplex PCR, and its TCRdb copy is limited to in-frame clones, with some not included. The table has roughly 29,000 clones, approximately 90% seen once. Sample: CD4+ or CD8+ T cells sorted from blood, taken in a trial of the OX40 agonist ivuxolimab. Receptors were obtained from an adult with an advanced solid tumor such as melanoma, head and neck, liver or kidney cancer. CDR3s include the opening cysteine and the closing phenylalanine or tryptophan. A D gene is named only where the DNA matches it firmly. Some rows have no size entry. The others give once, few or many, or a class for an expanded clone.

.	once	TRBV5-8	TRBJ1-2	CASSTDPAAGYTF	TGTGCCAGCAGCACAGATCCGGCAGCTGGCTACACCTTC
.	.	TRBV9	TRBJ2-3	CASSVLGGTRTDTQYF	TGTGCCAGCAGCGTACTCGGCGGGACGCGCACAGATACGCAGTATTTT
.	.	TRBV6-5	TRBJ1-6	CASSYTQGSYNSPLHF	TGTGCCAGCAGTTATACCCAGGGGTCCTATAATTCACCCCTCCACTTT
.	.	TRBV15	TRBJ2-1	CATRDGDGDEQFF	TGTGCCACCCGAGACGGGGATGGGGATGAGCAGTTCTTC
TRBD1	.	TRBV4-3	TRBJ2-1	CASSQWASGQGLYEQFF	TGCGCCAGCAGCCAATGGGCCTCGGGACAGGGCTTATATGAGCAGTTCTTC
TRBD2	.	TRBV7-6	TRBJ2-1	CASSLADGGGINEQFF	TGTGCCAGCAGCTTAGCGGACGGGGGAGGGATTAATGAGCAGTTCTTC
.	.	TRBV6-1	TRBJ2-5	CASSDLARSRQETQYF	TGTGCCAGCAGTGACCTAGCTCGTAGTAGGCAAGAGACCCAGTACTTC
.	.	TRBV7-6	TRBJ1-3	CASSLETVNTIYF	TGTGCCAGCAGCTTAGAGACAGTAAACACCATATATTTT
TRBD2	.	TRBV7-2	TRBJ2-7	CASSFGLAGATYEQYF	TGTGCCAGCAGCTTTGGACTAGCGGGAGCGACCTACGAGCAGTACTTC
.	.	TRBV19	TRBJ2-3	CASSIDTAGFSTDTQYF	TGTGCCAGTAGTATAGATACGGCGGGGTTTAGCACAGATACGCAGTATTTT
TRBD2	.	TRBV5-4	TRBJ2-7	CASSLAGLAGGFMYEQYF	TGTGCCAGCAGCTTGGCGGGACTAGCGGGAGGTTTTATGTACGAGCAGTACTTC
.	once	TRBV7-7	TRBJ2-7	CASSPAQSSYEQYF	TGTGCCAGCAGCCCGGCGCAGAGCTCCTACGAGCAGTACTTC
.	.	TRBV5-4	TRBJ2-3	CASSGISASTDTQYF	TGTGCCAGCAGCGGGATCAGTGCTAGCACAGATACGCAGTATTTT
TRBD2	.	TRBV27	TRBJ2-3	CASSSGLAGGRTDTQYF	TGTGCCAGCTCCTCGGGACTAGCGGGAGGGAGGACAGATACGCAGTATTTT
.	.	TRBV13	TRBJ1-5	CASSLEGGQNSNQPQHF	TGTGCCAGCAGCTTAGAGGGTGGGCAGAATAGCAATCAGCCCCAGCATTTT
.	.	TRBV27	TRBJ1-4	CASSLAGEKLFF	TGTGCCAGCAGTTTAGCTGGGGAAAAACTGTTTTTT
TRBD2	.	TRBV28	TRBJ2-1	CASSSGLALSSYNEQFF	TGTGCCAGCAGTTCGGGACTAGCGCTGAGCTCCTACAATGAGCAGTTCTTC
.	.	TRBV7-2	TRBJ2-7	CASSLVYEQYF	TGTGCCAGCAGCTTAGTCTACGAGCAGTACTTC
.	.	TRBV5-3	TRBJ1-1	CASSWELVGTEAFF	TGTGCCAGCAGCTGGGAACTGGTTGGCACTGAAGCTTTCTTT
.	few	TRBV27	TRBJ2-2	CASAGQAGELFF	TGTGCCAGCGCAGGGCAGGCCGGGGAGCTGTTTTTT
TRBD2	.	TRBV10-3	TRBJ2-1	CAISDRVSGESSYNEQFF	TGTGCCATCAGTGATAGGGTTAGCGGGGAAAGCTCCTACAATGAGCAGTTCTTC
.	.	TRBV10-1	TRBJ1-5	CASSERTDQPQHF	TGCGCCAGCAGTGAGCGGACGGATCAGCCCCAGCATTTT
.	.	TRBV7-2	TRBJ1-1	CASSLAPGRAFF	TGTGCCAGCAGCTTAGCACCGGGGCGCGCTTTCTTT
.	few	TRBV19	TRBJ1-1	CASSSTGYMTEAFF	TGTGCCAGTAGTTCCACCGGCTACATGACTGAAGCTTTCTTT
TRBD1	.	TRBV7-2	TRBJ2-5	CASSTGAIQETQYF	TGTGCCAGCAGTACAGGGGCCATACAAGAGACCCAGTACTTC
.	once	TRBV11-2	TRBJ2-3	CASSLFGDTQYF	TGTGCCAGCAGCTTATTTGGCGATACGCAGTATTTT
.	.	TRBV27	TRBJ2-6	CASSLSLSSGANVLTF	TGTGCCAGCAGTTTATCGCTAAGTTCTGGGGCCAACGTCCTGACTTTC
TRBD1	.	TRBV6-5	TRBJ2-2	CASSYWTGLNTGELFF	TGTGCCAGCAGTTACTGGACAGGGCTGAACACCGGGGAGCTGTTTTTT
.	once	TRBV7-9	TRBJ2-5	CASSFGGTRETQYF	TGTGCCAGCAGCTTCGGGGGCACACGAGAGACCCAGTACTTC
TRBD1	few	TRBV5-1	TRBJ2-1	CASSLEDRGNEQFF	TGCGCCAGCAGCTTGGAGGACAGGGGGAATGAGCAGTTCTTC
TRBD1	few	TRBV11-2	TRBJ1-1	CASSFGTGGGWTEAFF	TGTGCCAGCAGCTTTGGGACAGGGGGGGGTTGGACTGAAGCTTTCTTT
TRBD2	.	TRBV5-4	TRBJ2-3	CASSLEPGGSADTQYF	TGTGCCAGCAGCTTGGAGCCGGGCGGGAGCGCAGATACGCAGTATTTT
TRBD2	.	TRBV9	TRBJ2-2	CASSQGLAGLFGELFF	TGTGCCAGCAGCCAGGGACTAGCGGGACTATTCGGGGAGCTGTTTTTT
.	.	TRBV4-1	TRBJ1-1	CASSQGSLGNTEAFF	TGCGCCAGCAGCCAAGGGAGTCTAGGGAACACTGAAGCTTTCTTT
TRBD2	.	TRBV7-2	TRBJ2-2	CASSLTPSGRAGELFF	TGTGCCAGCAGCTTAACTCCTAGCGGGAGGGCGGGGGAGCTGTTTTTT
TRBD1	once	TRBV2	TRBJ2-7	CASSLKTGDGYEQYF	TGTGCCAGCAGCCTCAAGACAGGGGATGGCTACGAGCAGTACTTC
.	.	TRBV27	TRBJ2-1	CASSLREPSYNEQFF	TGTGCCAGCAGCTTACGGGAACCCTCGTATAATGAGCAGTTCTTC
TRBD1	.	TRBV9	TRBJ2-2	CASSLGQATGELFF	TGTGCCAGCAGCCTCGGACAGGCAACCGGGGAGCTGTTTTTT
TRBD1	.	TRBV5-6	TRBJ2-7	CASSLAGQGYEQYF	TGTGCCAGCAGCTTGGCGGGACAGGGATACGAGCAGTACTTC
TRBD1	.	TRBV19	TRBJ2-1	CASSIRGTGGYNEQFF	TGTGCCAGTAGTATTCGAGGGACAGGGGGATACAATGAGCAGTTCTTC
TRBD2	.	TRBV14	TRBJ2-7	CASSQDLIGDIAGDYEQYF	TGTGCCAGCAGCCAAGATCTGATCGGCGACATAGCGGGGGATTACGAGCAGTACTTC
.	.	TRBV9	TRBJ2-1	CASSVDLGRNEQFF	TGTGCCAGCAGCGTAGATCTGGGTCGCAATGAGCAGTTCTTC
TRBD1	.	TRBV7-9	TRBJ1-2	CASSAGQGLYGYTF	TGTGCCAGCAGCGCGGGACAGGGACTTTATGGCTACACCTTC
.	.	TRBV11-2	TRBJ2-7	CASSELAWGSSNEQYF	TGTGCCAGCAGCGAATTAGCATGGGGAAGCAGCAACGAGCAGTACTTC
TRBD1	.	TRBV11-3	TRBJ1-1	CASSLRTGSYTEAFF	TGTGCCAGCAGCCTCAGGACAGGGTCATACACTGAAGCTTTCTTT
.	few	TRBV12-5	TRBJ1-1	CASGTGAGTEAFF	TGTGCTAGTGGTACGGGGGCTGGCACTGAAGCTTTCTTT
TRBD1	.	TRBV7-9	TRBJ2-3	CASSLLQGVTDTQYF	TGTGCCAGCAGCTTACTACAGGGGGTGACAGATACGCAGTATTTT
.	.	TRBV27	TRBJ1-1	CASSLRGGNTEAFF	TGTGCCAGCAGTTTACGGGGGGGGAACACTGAAGCTTTCTTT
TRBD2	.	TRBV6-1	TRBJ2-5	CASSEGAGGLVGETQYF	TGTGCCAGCAGTGAAGGAGCGGGAGGGCTTGTAGGAGAGACCCAGTACTTC
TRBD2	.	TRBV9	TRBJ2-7	CASSVELAGPYEQYF	TGTGCCAGCAGCGTAGAACTAGCGGGGCCCTACGAGCAGTACTTC
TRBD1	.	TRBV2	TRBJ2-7	CASRSDREIEQYF	TGTGCCAGCAGGTCGGACAGGGAGATCGAGCAGTACTTC
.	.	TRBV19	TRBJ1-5	CASRGQHYSNQPQHF	TGTGCCAGTAGAGGACAGCACTATAGCAATCAGCCCCAGCATTTT